The clone carrying this T cell receptor (beta chain) has more than one count but fewer than ten. The data were taken from a study of T-cell reconstitution after alpha-beta-depleted transplantation in children. V lost 4 bases to trimming and J lost 1 base; unmatched junction nucleotides: 8. CDR1 and CDR2 (germline): SEHNR, FQNEAQ (reference sequence). This CDR3 comprises 16 residues. During its preparation, the TCRbeta library received unique molecular identifiers. One entry per CDR3 protein, called by TCRdb with MiXCR from the PCR reads. The sample has about 980,000 distinct CDR3 sequences, about 26% seen once.

This receptor was identified in a boy under two years old who had a stem cell transplant for SCID, so the T cells may come from the graft donor. This chain uses TRBV7-9 with TRBJ1-2, with 8 positions matching TRBD1. The source material was PBMCs, mostly from graft donor cells, sampled 360 days after TCRalphabeta/CD19-depleted stem cell transplant. This chain's CDR3 is CASSSQGAKFNYGYTF. DNA for the CDR3: TGTGCCAGCAGCTCTCAGGGGGCGAAATTTAACTATGGCTACACCTTC.